The 24 T cell receptor beta chains below all came from one sample that was sequenced in a study of T-cell memory formation after mild COVID-19. TCRdb processed the 5' RACE reads anew with MiXCR; each CDR3 protein has one entry. The sample lists 50,000 to 60,000 distinct CDR3 sequences, approximately 30% occurring once. Sample: PBMCs or a T cell subset sorted from them (not recorded which). The receptor source for this set is a man aged 18 to 29 who had mild COVID-19 (a few samples of this study predate the infection). Cell type and time point are not known.

The V gene is TRBV3-1, the J gene TRBJ2-1; 11 bases agree with TRBD2. CDR3 length: 15 amino acids. V was clipped by 5 bases and J by 9 bases; unmatched bases: 9. Germline-derived CDR1 and CDR2 are LGHDT and YNNKEL (reference sequence). The CDR3 sequence is CASSATSGGRGEQFF. CDR3 DNA sequence: TGTGCCAGCAGCGCCACTAGCGGGGGACGGGGTGAGCAGTTCTTC.

The chain couples TRBV5-1 to TRBJ2-3; perhaps TRBD1 as D (5 bases). V was clipped by 2 bases and J by 3 bases, with 16 bases between them. Germline CDR1 reads SGHRS; CDR2 reads YFSETQ. The length of the CDR3 is 16 residues. CDR3 nucleotides: TGCGCCAGCAGCTTTCACCAGGGATCGAAAACAGATACGCAGTATTTT. It yields the protein CASSFHQGSKTDTQYF.

The V call is TRBV12-3 or TRBV12-4, the J call TRBJ1-2; perhaps TRBD1 as D (6 bases). CDR3 length equals 15 residues. V was shortened by 0 bases and J by 8 bases, with 16 bases between the two germline ends. Here the CDR3 DNA reads TGTGCCAGCAGTTTAGCGCGGGTGGGGGGGCCCGGCTACACCTTC. Protein sequence: CASSLARVGGPGYTF.

This chain connects TRBV20-1 to TRBJ2-1; 11 bases fit TRBD2. The CDR3 length is 17 residues. The V segment lost 3 bases and the J segment 0 bases; nucleotides outside the gene matches: 7. Germline V lookup: CDR1 DFQATT, CDR2 SNEGSKA (reference sequence). The CDR3 region is CSASVLAGASSYNEQFF. CDR3 DNA sequence: TGCAGTGCTAGTGTACTAGCGGGGGCCTCCTCCTACAATGAGCAGTTCTTC.

The chain recombines TRBV4-1 with TRBJ2-2; no firm D call. This CDR3 contains 16 residues. V was clipped by 0 bases and J by 4 bases, with 12 bases between them. Per germline, CDR1 MGHRA and CDR2 YSYEKL. The CDR3 spells CASSQDHSYGTGELFF. The CDR3 DNA sequence: TGCGCCAGCAGCCAAGATCACAGTTACGGCACCGGGGAGCTGTTTTTT.

V is TRBV28 and J is TRBJ2-5; the D is unclear. The V end lost 5 bases, the J end lost 7 bases, and 11 bases lay between the germline ends. The CDR3 consists of 12 residues. Germline lookup yields CDR1 MDHEN and CDR2 SYDVKM. The CDR3, as DNA: TGTGCCAGCAGTCCTCCTCGGGCGACCCAGTACTTC. It yields the protein CASSPPRATQYF.

The genes are TRBV7-2 and TRBJ2-1, with a possible D match to TRBD2 (5 bases). V shed 3 bases and J shed 1 base, with 7 bases lying between them. In germline, CDR1 is SGHTA, CDR2 FQGNSA. This CDR3 has 14 amino acids. The CDR3 DNA reads as TGTGCCAGCAGCTTCCGGGGTTCCTACAATGAGCAGTTCTTC. Its protein is CASSFRGSYNEQFF.

The sample holds many counts of this clonotype. The V and J genes are TRBV20-1 and TRBJ2-1, with 12 bases lining up with TRBD2. V was pared by 3 bases and J by 9 bases, with 9 bases of the junction left unmatched. Germline-derived CDR1 and CDR2 are DFQATT and SNEGSKA (reference sequence). The CDR3 is made up of 15 amino acids. The CDR3 DNA reads TGCAGTGCTAGTCTGGCTAGCGGGGGGGCCGCTGAGCAGTTCTTC. The encoded protein is CSASLASGGAAEQFF.

This clonotype was seen repeatedly, ten times or more. The V call is TRBV9, the J call TRBJ2-1, with a tentative D call TRBD2 (7 bases). V was cut by 3 bases and J by 2 bases, with 15 bases left in between. Germline lookup yields CDR1 SGDLS and CDR2 YYNGEE. The CDR3 extends over 16 amino acids. DNA of the CDR3: TGTGCCAGCAGCGAAGCCCGGGGGGCAACCTACAATGAGCAGTTCTTC. Amino acids: CASSEARGATYNEQFF.

Concerning this clonotype itself: One end of the junction does not line up with germline, which may come from a read error. The chain carries TRBV20-1 and TRBJ2-1, with TRBD1 identical over 7 bases. CDR1 is DFQATT, CDR2 SNEGSKA, per germline (reference sequence). The length of the CDR3 is 14 residues. This CDR3 is CSARDRVDFGEQFF. In nucleotides, the CDR3 is TGCAGTGCAAGAGACAGGGTGGACTTCGGTGAGCAGTTCTTC.

The chain is built from TRBV4-1 and TRBJ1-2; tentatively, D is TRBD1 (5 bases). Deletions cut 1 base from V and 4 bases from J, with 13 bases between. The length of the CDR3 is 15 residues. Germline V gene data show CDR1 as MGHRA and CDR2 as YSYEKL. CDR3: CASSQGDSGGYGYTF. The CDR3 DNA sequence: TGCGCCAGCAGCCAAGGGGACTCCGGCGGCTATGGCTACACCTTC.

The chain recombines TRBV6-2 or TRBV6-3 with TRBJ2-5; the match to TRBD2 covers 15 bases. Germline V gene data show CDR1 as MNHEY and CDR2 as SVGEGT. The CDR3 sequence is 17 residues long. V lost 5 bases and J lost 10; bases outside the gene matches: 14. CDR3 in amino acids: CASSDGLAGGPWGDQYF. The CDR3 region has the DNA TGTGCCAGCAGTGATGGACTAGCGGGGGGGCCTTGGGGTGACCAGTACTTC.

This sequence joins TRBV4-1 and TRBJ2-2; D is unclear. With 4 bases removed from V and 8 bases from J, the gap between germline ends came to 20 bases. Germline CDR1 is MGHRA and CDR2 is YSYEKL. This CDR3 contains 16 residues. The CDR3 coding sequence is TGCGCCAGCAGCCGACCCGAAGGCGAGGTGACGGGGGAGCTGTTTTTT. This gives the protein CASSRPEGEVTGELFF.

The chain links TRBV5-4 to TRBJ1-1; D ambiguous. With 4 bases removed from V and 5 bases from J, the gap between germline ends came to 12 bases. CDR3 size: 13 residues. Germline V gives CDR1 SGHNT, CDR2 YYREEE (reference sequence). The CDR3 here is CASSLGLGTEAFF. CDR3 DNA: TGTGCCAGCAGCCTGGGATTGGGTACTGAAGCTTTCTTT.

This clonotype was found a few times. The J gene is TRBJ2-7, the V gene TRBV5-1; D ambiguous. Trimming left V 1 base short and J 5 bases short, with 10 bases between. CDR3 length: 13 amino acids. The germline CDR1 and CDR2 sequences are SGHRS and YFSETQ. The CDR3 DNA is TGCGCCAGCAGCTTGTTACGACACGACGAGCAGTACTTC. This codes for CASSLLRHDEQYF.

The rearrangement joins TRBV3-1 to TRBJ2-3; TRBD2 aligns across 8 bases. The germline V gene encodes CDR1 LGHDT and CDR2 YNNKEL (reference sequence). V lost 1 base, J lost 4 bases, and 1 base stayed unmatched. The CDR3 runs to 14 residues. This CDR3 reads CASSQGRGADTQYF. DNA of the CDR3: TGTGCCAGCAGCCAAGGGCGGGGGGCAGATACGCAGTATTTT.

The chain's CDR3 is CASSADDLPNEKLFF. The CDR3 DNA is TGTGCCAGCAGCGCCGATGACCTTCCGAATGAAAAACTGTTTTTT. This chain connects TRBV9 to TRBJ1-4; D gene unclear. V gave up 3 bases and J gave up 5 bases, with 14 bases separating them. Germline V lookup: CDR1 SGDLS, CDR2 YYNGEE. The CDR3 extends over 15 amino acids.

This clonotype appeared a few times. V and J are TRBV6-5 and TRBJ2-3; 11 bases are a match to TRBD2. The CDR3 sequence is 16 residues long. The germline V gene has CDR1 MNHEY and CDR2 SVGAGI. Losses at the gene ends were 4 bases for V and 5 bases for J; bases not matched to a gene: 8. CDR3 sequence (DNA): TGTGCCAGCAGTTGGCTAGCGGGGGGCGCAGGAGATACGCAGTATTTT. Residues: CASSWLAGGAGDTQYF.

This clonotype was counted at least ten times. This sequence joins TRBV4-3 and TRBJ2-3, with 12 bases fitting TRBD2. CDR3 length: 16 amino acids. Trimming took 1 base from V and 9 from J; bases not matched to a gene: 8. CDR1 is LGHNA and CDR2 is YSLEER in the germline V gene. Here the CDR3 reads CASSQVWLAGGPTQYF. The DNA of the CDR3 is TGCGCCAGCAGCCAAGTCTGGCTAGCGGGGGGGCCAACGCAGTATTTT.

Only a few counts were recorded for this clonotype. The V and J genes are TRBV11-2 and TRBJ1-1; D perhaps matches TRBD1 (6 bases). The CDR3 sequence is 12 residues long. V was shortened by 6 bases and J by 7 bases, with 12 bases between the two germline ends. Germline CDR1 reads SGHAT; CDR2 reads FQNNGV. The CDR3 spells CASRRGRGEAFF. The CDR3, as DNA: TGTGCCAGCAGGCGGGGGCGGGGTGAAGCTTTCTTT. The whole variable domain, filled in from reference TRBV11-2 and TRBJ1-1, reads EAGVAQSPRYKIIEKRQSVAFWCNPISGHATLYWYQQILGQGPKLLIQFQNNGVVDDSQLPKDRFSAERLKGVDSTLKIQPAKLEDSAVYLCASRRGRGEAFFGQGTRLTVV.

This clonotype was seen a few times. The genes are TRBV11-2 and TRBJ2-3; 7 bases fit TRBD1. J gave up 7 bases and V 4 bases, and 8 bases lay outside the gene matches. In germline, CDR1 is SGHAT, CDR2 FQNNGV. This CDR3 has 14 residues. Written as DNA, the CDR3 is TGTGCCAGCAGCTCTCCCAGGGGGTTACATACGCAGTATTTT. It specifies CASSSPRGLHTQYF.

Ten or more counts support this clonotype. The chain has TRBV27 and TRBJ2-5, with TRBD2 identical over 11 bases. V trimming: 6 bases; J trimming: 5 bases; junction bases outside the gene matches: 11. The CDR3 has 16 residues. Germline values: CDR1 MNHEY, CDR2 SMNVEV (reference sequence). DNA of the CDR3: TGTGCCAGCAGGACCTATAGCGGGGGGGCCCGGGAGACCCAGTACTTC. It translates to CASRTYSGGARETQYF.

The chain joins TRBV25-1 to TRBJ2-2, with unresolved D. CDR1 MGHDK and CDR2 SYGVNS come from the germline V gene. This CDR3 region has 12 residues. The V gene lost 3 bases and the J gene lost 6 bases, with 5 bases spanning the gap. Here the CDR3 DNA reads TGTGCCAGCAGTGATCGGGCCGGGGAGCTGTTTTTT. It specifies CASSDRAGELFF.

The count of this clonotype is one. The chain employs TRBV7-9 and TRBJ1-1; no definite D call. CDR1 is SEHNR and CDR2 is FQNEAQ in the germline V gene (reference sequence). This CDR3 spans 14 amino acids. V lost 7 bases to trimming and J lost 6 bases, with 18 bases between them. In nucleotides, the CDR3 is TGTGCCAGCAACGATGTAGGGCCTGGCGCTGAAGCTTTCTTT. As protein: CASNDVGPGAEAFF.